This entry describes one T cell receptor (beta chain). Its antigen is still unknown. The investigators reverse transcribed all of the isolated RNA, so they sequenced expressed TCRB transcripts. Profiled with immunoSEQ multiplex PCR; TCRdb holds only in-frame clones, not every one. The repertoire holds about 45,000 clones, with approximately 70% as singletons. These data are taken from a study of beta chain features in type 1 diabetes. Study-wide points: All four CD4+ subsets of Type 1 diabetes patients contained TCRB CDR3s that were moderately but significantly shorter.

This CDR3 has 13 residues. Germline-derived CDR1 and CDR2 are GTSNPN and SVGIG (reference sequence). Deletions cut 0 bases from V and 2 bases from J, with 7 bases between. Sorting gave populations that all exceeded 95% purity. This receptor was identified in a woman under 30 with type 1 diabetes. The chain couples TRBV30 to TRBJ2-5; maybe TRBD1 (6 bases). Sequencing was carried out using Tregs from blood. The CDR3 is CAWSVGGQETQYF. CDR3 nucleotides: TGTGCCTGGAGTGTAGGGGGACAAGAGACCCAGTACTTC.